This is a list of T cell receptor beta chains from one sample in a study of glioma-infiltrating T cells after dendritic cell vaccination. Clones were read by immunoSEQ multiplex PCR, and TCRdb kept only the in-frame ones, dropping some. The sample lists almost 90,000 clones, 83% occurring once. The sample consisted of blood, taken after dendritic cell vaccination. Receptors originate from a human donor with glioblastoma. CDR3s include the opening cysteine and the closing phenylalanine or tryptophan.

J gene	V gene	CDR3 protein
TRBJ2-1	TRBV5-1	CASSHLSGGAGYEQFF
TRBJ1-2	TRBV2	CASSEEVSGGYTF
TRBJ2-2	TRBV7-3	CASSAGRYTGELFF
TRBJ1-2	TRBV6-6	CASTQGSNYGYTF
TRBJ2-1	TRBV5-1	CASSLAGGWYNEQFF
TRBJ2-3	TRBV6-5	CASSYSGGHGDTQYF
TRBJ2-3	TRBV18	CASSPSNNPVAGTTDTQYF
TRBJ1-1	TRBV5-4	CASSSQRGENTEAFF
TRBJ2-7	TRBV10-3	CAITGTPTYEQYF
TRBJ2-1	TRBV19	CASSIDAGGGYNEQFF
TRBJ1-1	TRBV14	CASSQRRGPDTEAFF
TRBJ2-6	TRBV19	CASIETGSSGANVLTF
TRBJ2-5	TRBV27	CASSSNAQGGETQYF
TRBJ1-6	TRBV27	CASSELGQGRYNSPLHF
TRBJ1-3	TRBV5-3	CARSPGQGDTIYF
TRBJ2-5	TRBV5-4	CASSGQQGGETQYF
TRBJ1-4	TRBV14	CASSQELQGAANEKLFF
TRBJ2-5	TRBV25-1	CASMGQGQETQYF
TRBJ1-2	TRBV14	CASSQDLGSYGYTF
TRBJ1-1	TRBV7-2	CASSSDRNTEAFF
TRBJ1-1	TRBV7-6	CASSFKGGTEAFF